A selection of T cell receptor beta chains follows, all from one sample in a study of cytomegalovirus exposure and HLA in healthy donors. Sequencing was performed with immunoSEQ multiplex PCR; in TCRdb, only in-frame clones are kept and a portion is missing. The table shows about 240,000 clones, with about 86% occurring only once. The specimen sequenced was PBMCs. These receptors were collected from a woman in her twenties or thirties in good health and CMV-seropositive. Both conserved end residues are part of each CDR3. A D gene is named only where the DNA matches it firmly. Only some rows state a clone size, as once, few, many or a class for expanded clones.

v_gene	abundance	j_gene	d_gene	CDR3aa	CDR3nt
TRBV27	NA	TRBJ1-2	TRBD1	CASSLGQGRTNYGYTF	TGTGCCAGCTCCCTCGGACAGGGGAGAACTAACTATGGCTACACCTTC
TRBV28	NA	TRBJ2-1	NA	CASSLGAAYNEQFF	TGTGCCAGCAGTTTAGGAGCGGCCTACAATGAGCAGTTCTTC
TRBV11-2	NA	TRBJ2-1	TRBD2	CASSSTGWLAGSRNEQFF	TGTGCCAGCAGCTCAACGGGGTGGCTAGCGGGATCCCGCAATGAGCAGTTCTTC
TRBV30	few	TRBJ1-2	TRBD1	CAWSVQGVGYGYTF	TGTGCCTGGAGTGTTCAGGGGGTTGGGTATGGCTACACCTTC
TRBV12-5	NA	TRBJ2-1	TRBD2	CASGLVVTSSYNEQFF	TGTGCTAGTGGTTTGGTCGTGACTAGCAGTTACAATGAGCAGTTCTTC
TRBV11-3	NA	TRBJ1-4	NA	CASRRTATNEKLFF	TGTGCCAGCAGACGAACAGCAACTAATGAAAAACTGTTTTTT
TRBV6-5	NA	TRBJ1-2	NA	CASSLNRVRGYGYTF	TGTGCCAGCAGCCTTAACAGGGTCCGAGGCTATGGCTACACCTTC
TRBV7-2	NA	TRBJ1-1	NA	CASSPPWGLGNTEAFF	TGTGCCAGCAGCCCCCCTTGGGGACTGGGGAACACTGAAGCTTTCTTT
TRBV27	NA	TRBJ2-7	TRBD1	CASSLSGTGIYEQYF	TGTGCCAGCAGTTTATCGGGGACAGGGATCTACGAGCAGTACTTC
TRBV7-9	once	TRBJ1-1	NA	CASSSGGLGSEAFF	TGTGCCAGCAGCTCCGGAGGACTTGGCTCTGAAGCTTTCTTT
TRBV6-6	NA	TRBJ1-2	TRBD1	CASRRGQDYGYTF	TGTGCCAGCAGACGAGGACAGGACTATGGCTACACCTTC
TRBV5-1	NA	TRBJ2-4	NA	CASSLGAVDIQYF	TGCGCCAGCAGCTTGGGCGCCGTAGACATTCAGTACTTC
TRBV28	NA	TRBJ1-2	TRBD1	CASELRGQGIDYGYTF	TGTGCCAGCGAGTTAAGGGGACAGGGAATCGACTATGGCTACACCTTC
TRBV5-1	once	TRBJ2-1	NA	CASSLAGVYNEQFF	TGCGCCAGCAGCTTGGCAGGGGTTTACAATGAGCAGTTCTTC
TRBV7-9	NA	TRBJ2-1	NA	CASSLRQGRPITNEQFF	TGTGCCAGCAGCTTACGTCAGGGGAGACCTATTACCAATGAGCAGTTCTTC
TRBV2	once	TRBJ2-3	TRBD2	CASRGTSGGGADTQYF	TGTGCCAGCAGGGGGACTAGCGGTGGAGGGGCAGATACGCAGTATTTT
TRBV2	NA	TRBJ2-1	TRBD2	CASSRLAGEAEQFF	TGTGCCAGCTCCAGACTAGCGGGGGAGGCTGAGCAGTTCTTC
TRBV6-5	NA	TRBJ1-1	NA	CASSYAGSTEAFF	TGTGCCAGCAGTTATGCAGGCAGCACTGAAGCTTTCTTT
TRBV14	once	TRBJ2-1	TRBD2	CASSQEKGLAFYNEQFF	TGTGCCAGCAGCCAAGAGAAGGGACTAGCGTTTTACAATGAGCAGTTCTTC
TRBV11-3	few	TRBJ2-5	TRBD1	CASSPTGVGTQYF	TGTGCCAGCAGCCCAACAGGGGTGGGGACCCAGTACTTC
TRBV13	NA	TRBJ2-1	TRBD2	CASSSILAATYNEQFF	TGTGCCAGCAGCTCGATACTAGCGGCTACCTACAATGAGCAGTTCTTC
TRBV5-6	NA	TRBJ1-2	NA	CASSPYAVRHYGYTF	TGTGCCAGCAGCCCCTATGCGGTGCGGCACTATGGCTACACCTTC
TRBV18	NA	TRBJ2-5	TRBD1	CASSDRTGGAETQYF	TGTGCCAGCTCGGATCGGACAGGAGGAGCAGAGACCCAGTACTTC
TRBV5-1	NA	TRBJ2-5	NA	CASSLSQGSLRETQYF	TGCGCCAGCAGCTTGTCTCAGGGGAGTCTACGGGAGACCCAGTACTTC
TRBV5-1	NA	TRBJ2-7	TRBD2	CASSLSLLAGVDEQYF	TGCGCCAGCAGCTTGTCTCTCCTAGCGGGAGTTGACGAGCAGTACTTC
TRBV27	NA	TRBJ2-1	TRBD2	CASSLKAASGTQPHYNEQFF	TGTGCCAGCAGTTTAAAGGCGGCTAGCGGGACTCAGCCCCACTACAATGAGCAGTTCTTC
TRBV10-3	NA	TRBJ2-2	NA	CAIRGQENTGELFF	TGTGCCATCAGGGGACAAGAAAACACCGGGGAGCTGTTTTTT
TRBV27	NA	TRBJ1-1	NA	CASSNLGQPNTEAFF	TGTGCCAGCAGTAATTTAGGACAGCCCAACACTGAAGCTTTCTTT
TRBV5-4	NA	TRBJ2-7	TRBD1	CASSPTPGQNYEQYF	TGTGCCAGCAGCCCGACGCCGGGACAGAACTACGAGCAGTACTTC
TRBV14	NA	TRBJ1-2	TRBD1	CASSQGTGYGYTF	TGTGCCAGCAGCCAAGGGACAGGTTATGGCTACACCTTC
TRBV18	NA	TRBJ2-5	TRBD2	CASSPPGLAETQYF	TGTGCCAGCTCACCGCCGGGACTAGCGGAGACCCAGTACTTC
TRBV2	NA	TRBJ2-4	TRBD1	CASSPTGEGAKNIQYF	TGTGCCAGCAGCCCCACAGGGGAAGGAGCCAAAAACATTCAGTACTTC
TRBV6-6	NA	TRBJ2-5	NA	CASSYGETQYF	TGTGCCAGCAGTTACGGCGAGACCCAGTACTTC
TRBV12-5	NA	TRBJ1-1	NA	CASGLVPPSRGTLLGVRNTEAFF	TGTGCTAGTGGTTTGGTACCCCCGTCTCGGGGTACTCTCCTAGGCGTTCGAAACACTGAAGCTTTCTTT
TRBV19	NA	TRBJ2-3	NA	CASSHTPIMKGISTDTQYF	TGTGCCAGTAGTCACACCCCCATAATGAAGGGGATCAGCACAGATACGCAGTATTTT
TRBV28	NA	TRBJ1-2	NA	CASSTNYGYTF	TGTGCCAGCAGTACAAACTATGGCTACACCTTC
TRBV30	NA	TRBJ1-5	TRBD1	CAWNGQGGDNQPQHF	TGTGCCTGGAACGGACAGGGAGGCGACAATCAGCCCCAGCATTTT
TRBV27	NA	TRBJ2-1	TRBD2	CASSPGTSGTDEQFF	TGTGCCAGCAGTCCCGGGACTAGCGGGACCGATGAGCAGTTCTTC
TRBV6-5	NA	TRBJ1-2	TRBD1	CASRPDRGYGYTF	TGTGCCAGCAGACCCGACAGGGGTTATGGCTACACCTTC
TRBV9	NA	TRBJ1-4	NA	CASSGSGPGELFF	TGTGCCAGCAGCGGTTCGGGGCCAGGGGAACTGTTTTTT
TRBV7-2	NA	TRBJ1-2	NA	CASSLASHYGYTF	TGTGCCAGCAGCTTAGCCAGTCACTATGGCTACACCTTC